This TCR beta chain comes out of a study of STAT5B mutations in CD4+ large granular lymphocyte leukemia. This was a survey-level run. Profiled with immunoSEQ multiplex PCR; TCRdb holds only in-frame clones, not every one. Of 20,000 to 25,000 clones detected, more than 75% appear once; the ten largest clones hold 8.6%. V was shortened by 6 bases and J by 6 bases, with 9 bases between the two germline ends. This CDR3 contains 12 residues. Germline assignment: CDR1 LNHDA and CDR2 SQIVND (reference sequence). The chain is built from TRBV19 and TRBJ2-1; D gene uncertain. The TCR was taken from a human donor in good health. The sample comprised CD4+ T cells from blood buffy coats. CDR3 sequence: CASRDPRNEQFF. The CDR3 bases are TGTGCCAGTAGGGACCCCCGCAATGAGCAGTTCTTC. The whole variable domain, filled in from reference TRBV19 and TRBJ2-1, reads DGGITQSPKYLFRKEGQNVTLSCEQNLNHDAMYWYRQDPGQGLRLIYYSQIVNDFQKGDIAEGYSVSREKKESFPLTVTSAQKNPTAFYLCASRDPRNEQFFGPGTRLTVL.